Listed here is a single T cell receptor (beta chain). Its antigen is as yet unknown. The source of the sample is a study of cytotoxic CD8 clonotypes in ibrutinib-treated CLL. Across the whole study: Among responders, approximately 24 were partial and 2 complete; after median roughly 66 months, about 15 stayed remitted and some 12 progressed. Overall study results and limits: Patients had baseline clonality above age-matched healthy donors, and this clonality moved with circulating CD8+ T-cell counts. Clonality showed a rise at ibrutinib response that reversed toward baseline at progression.

Measured with immunoSEQ multiplex PCR; TCRdb has only the in-frame clones, and not every one. The sample gives hundreds of thousands of clones, around three quarters of which show up once; 15% is in the top ten. With 3 bases removed from V and 6 bases from J, the gap between germline ends came to 12 bases. This CDR3 spans 14 amino acids. Germline CDR1 is MDHEN and CDR2 is SYDVKM. The receptor comes from a human donor with chronic lymphocytic leukemia. This specimen was PBMCs, taken after 24 months of ibrutinib treatment. The chain links TRBV28 to TRBJ2-4; D might be TRBD2 (7 bases). The CDR3, as DNA: TGTGCCAGCAGTTTGGAGGGAGGGGGAAACATTCAGTACTTC. It specifies CASSLEGGGNIQYF.